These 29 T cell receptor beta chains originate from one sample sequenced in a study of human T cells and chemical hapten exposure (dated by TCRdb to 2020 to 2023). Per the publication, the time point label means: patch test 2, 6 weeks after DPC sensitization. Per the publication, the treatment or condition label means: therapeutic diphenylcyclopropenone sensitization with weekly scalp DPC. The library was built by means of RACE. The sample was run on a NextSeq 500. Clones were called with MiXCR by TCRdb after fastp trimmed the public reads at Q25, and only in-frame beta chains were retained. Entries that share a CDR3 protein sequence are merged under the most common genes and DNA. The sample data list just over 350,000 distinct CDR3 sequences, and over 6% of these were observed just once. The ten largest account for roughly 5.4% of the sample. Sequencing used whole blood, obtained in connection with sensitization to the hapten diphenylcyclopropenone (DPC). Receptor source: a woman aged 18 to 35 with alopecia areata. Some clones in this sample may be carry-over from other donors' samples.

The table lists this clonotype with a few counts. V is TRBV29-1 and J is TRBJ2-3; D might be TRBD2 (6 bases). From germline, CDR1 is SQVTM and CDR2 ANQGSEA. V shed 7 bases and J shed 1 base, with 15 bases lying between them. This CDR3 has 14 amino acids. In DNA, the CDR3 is TGCAGCGCAAGATATACGGGGGGCACAGATACGCAGTATTTT. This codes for CSARYTGGTDTQYF.

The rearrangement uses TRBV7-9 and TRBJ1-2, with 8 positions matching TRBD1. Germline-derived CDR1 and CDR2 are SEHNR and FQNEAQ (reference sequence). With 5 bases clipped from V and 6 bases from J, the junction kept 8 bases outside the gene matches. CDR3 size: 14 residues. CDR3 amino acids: CASSPDSRGHGYTF. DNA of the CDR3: TGTGCCAGCAGCCCCGATAGCAGGGGGCATGGCTACACCTTC.

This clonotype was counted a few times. CDR3 sequence (DNA): TGTGCCAGCAGTGAAACAGTGCGGGCTGAAGCTTTCTTT. Protein product: CASSETVRAEAFF. The V gene is TRBV2, the J gene TRBJ1-1; D is ambiguous. The CDR3 totals 13 residues. The V gene's germline CDR1 is SNHLY and CDR2 FYNNEI. Trimming shortened V by 2 bases and J by 6 bases, and 10 bases separated the two germline ends. Combining the CDR3 with reference TRBV2 and TRBJ1-1 gives the whole variable domain EPEVTQTPSHQVTQMGQEVILRCVPISNHLYFYWYRQILGQKVEFLVSFYNNEISEKSEIFDDQFSVERPDGSNFTLKIRSTKLEDSAMYFCASSETVRAEAFFGQGTRLTVV.

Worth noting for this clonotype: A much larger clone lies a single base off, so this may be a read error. DNA of the CDR3: TGCAGCGTTAAGAGCCACCCGGGGCCCTATGGCTACACCTTC. It codes for CSVKSHPGPYGYTF. The rearrangement uses TRBV29-1 and TRBJ1-2; maybe TRBD1 (5 bases). The CDR3 has 14 amino acids. Trimming cost V 5 bases and J 4 bases, with 17 bases left between them. Germline lookup yields CDR1 SQVTM and CDR2 ANQGSEA.

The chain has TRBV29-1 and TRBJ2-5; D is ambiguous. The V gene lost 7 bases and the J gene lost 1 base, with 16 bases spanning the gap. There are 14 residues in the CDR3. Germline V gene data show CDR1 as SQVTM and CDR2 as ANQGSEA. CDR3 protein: CSEKLGTTQETQYF. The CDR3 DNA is TGCAGCGAAAAACTCGGTACTACCCAAGAGACCCAGTACTTC.

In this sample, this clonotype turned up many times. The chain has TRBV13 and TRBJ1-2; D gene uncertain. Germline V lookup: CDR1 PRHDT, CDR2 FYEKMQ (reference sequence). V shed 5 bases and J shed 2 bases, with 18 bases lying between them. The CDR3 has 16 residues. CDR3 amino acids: CASSDEEQTSNYGYTF. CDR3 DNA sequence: TGTGCCAGCAGCGACGAAGAGCAGACGTCCAACTATGGCTACACCTTC. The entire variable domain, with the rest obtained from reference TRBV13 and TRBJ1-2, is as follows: AAGVIQSPRHLIKEKRETATLKCYPIPRHDTVYWYQQGPGQDPQFLISFYEKMQSDKGSIPDRFSAQQFSDYHSELNMSSLELGDSALYFCASSDEEQTSNYGYTFGSGTRLTVV.

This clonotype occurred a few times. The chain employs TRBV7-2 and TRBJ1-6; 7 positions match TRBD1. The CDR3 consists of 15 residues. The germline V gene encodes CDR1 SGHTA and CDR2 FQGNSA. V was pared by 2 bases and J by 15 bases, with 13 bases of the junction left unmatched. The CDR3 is CASSLLVTGAWDLHF. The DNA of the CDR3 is TGTGCCAGCAGCTTATTAGTAACAGGGGCTTGGGACCTCCACTTT.

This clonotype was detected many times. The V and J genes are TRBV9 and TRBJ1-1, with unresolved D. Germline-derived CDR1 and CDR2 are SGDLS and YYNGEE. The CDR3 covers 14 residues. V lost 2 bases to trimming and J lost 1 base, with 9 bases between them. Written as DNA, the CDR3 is TGTGCCAGCAGCGTCAGTCCGGGGAACACTGAAGCTTTCTTT. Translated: CASSVSPGNTEAFF.

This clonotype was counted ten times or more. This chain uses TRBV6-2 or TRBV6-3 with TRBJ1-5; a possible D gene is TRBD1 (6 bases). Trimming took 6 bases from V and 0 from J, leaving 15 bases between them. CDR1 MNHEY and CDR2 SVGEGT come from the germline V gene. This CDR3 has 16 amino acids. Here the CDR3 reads CASRPTGFYSNQPQHF. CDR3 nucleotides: TGTGCCAGCAGGCCAACAGGGTTCTATAGCAATCAGCCCCAGCATTTT.

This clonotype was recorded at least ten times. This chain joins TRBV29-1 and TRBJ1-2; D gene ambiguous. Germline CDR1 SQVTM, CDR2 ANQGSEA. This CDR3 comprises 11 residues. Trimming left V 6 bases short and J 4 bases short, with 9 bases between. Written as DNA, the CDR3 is TGCAGCGTCCGGAACCCCTATGGCTACACCTTC. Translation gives CSVRNPYGYTF.

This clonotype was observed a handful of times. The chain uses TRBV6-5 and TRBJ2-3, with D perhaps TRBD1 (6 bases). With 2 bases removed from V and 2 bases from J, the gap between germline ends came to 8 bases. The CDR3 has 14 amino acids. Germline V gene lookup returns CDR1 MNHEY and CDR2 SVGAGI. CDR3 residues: CASSYEGVTDTQYF. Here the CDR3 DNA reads TGTGCCAGCAGTTACGAGGGGGTCACAGATACGCAGTATTTT.

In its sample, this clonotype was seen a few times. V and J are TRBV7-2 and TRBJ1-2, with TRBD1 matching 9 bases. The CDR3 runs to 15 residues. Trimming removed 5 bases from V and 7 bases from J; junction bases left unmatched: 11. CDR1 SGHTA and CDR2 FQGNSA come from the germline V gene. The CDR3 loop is CASSPRQGGLSGYTF. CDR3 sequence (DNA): TGTGCCAGCAGCCCTCGACAGGGGGGCCTTTCTGGCTACACCTTC.

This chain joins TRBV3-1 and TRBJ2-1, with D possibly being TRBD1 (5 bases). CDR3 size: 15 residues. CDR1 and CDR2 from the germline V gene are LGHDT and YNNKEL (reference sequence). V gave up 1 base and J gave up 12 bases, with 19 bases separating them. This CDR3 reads CASSQAFIQDSGQFF. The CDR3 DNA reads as TGTGCCAGCAGCCAAGCCTTCATACAGGATTCCGGGCAGTTCTTC.

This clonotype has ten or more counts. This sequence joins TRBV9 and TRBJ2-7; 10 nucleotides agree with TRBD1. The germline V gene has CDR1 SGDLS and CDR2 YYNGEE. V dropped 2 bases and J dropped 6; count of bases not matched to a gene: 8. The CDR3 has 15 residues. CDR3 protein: CASSVEGTGVGEQYF. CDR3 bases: TGTGCCAGCAGCGTTGAGGGGACAGGGGTTGGCGAGCAGTACTTC. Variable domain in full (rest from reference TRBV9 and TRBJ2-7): DSGVTQTPKHLITATGQRVTLRCSPRSGDLSVYWYQQSLDQGLQFLIQYYNGEERAKGNILERFSAQQFPDLHSELNLSSLELGDSALYFCASSVEGTGVGEQYFGPGTRLTVT.

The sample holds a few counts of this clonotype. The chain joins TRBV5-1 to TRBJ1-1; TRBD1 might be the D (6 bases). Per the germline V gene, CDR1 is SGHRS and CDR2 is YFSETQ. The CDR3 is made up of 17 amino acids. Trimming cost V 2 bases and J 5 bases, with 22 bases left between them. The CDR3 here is CASSFGGFRGEGTEAFF. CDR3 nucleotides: TGCGCCAGCAGCTTCGGAGGTTTCAGGGGTGAGGGGACTGAAGCTTTCTTT.

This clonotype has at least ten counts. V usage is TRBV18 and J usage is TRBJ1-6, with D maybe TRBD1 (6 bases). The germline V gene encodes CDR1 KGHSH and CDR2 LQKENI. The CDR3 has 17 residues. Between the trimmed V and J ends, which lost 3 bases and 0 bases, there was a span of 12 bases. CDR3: CASSPRQAASYNSPLHF. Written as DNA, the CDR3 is TGTGCCAGCTCACCCCGACAGGCCGCCTCCTATAATTCACCCCTCCACTTT.

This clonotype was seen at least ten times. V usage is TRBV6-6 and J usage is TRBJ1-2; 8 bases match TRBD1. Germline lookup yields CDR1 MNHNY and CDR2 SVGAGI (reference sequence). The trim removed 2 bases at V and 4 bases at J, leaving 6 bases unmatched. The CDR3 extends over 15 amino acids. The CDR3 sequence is CASSYRRGQGYGYTF. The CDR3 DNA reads TGTGCCAGCAGTTACCGGAGAGGACAGGGCTATGGCTACACCTTC.

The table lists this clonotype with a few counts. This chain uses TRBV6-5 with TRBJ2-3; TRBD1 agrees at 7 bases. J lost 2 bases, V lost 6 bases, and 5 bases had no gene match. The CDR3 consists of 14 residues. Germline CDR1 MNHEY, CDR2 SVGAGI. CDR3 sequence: CASSRDSYTDTQYF. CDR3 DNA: TGTGCCAGCAGCAGGGACAGTTACACAGATACGCAGTATTTT.

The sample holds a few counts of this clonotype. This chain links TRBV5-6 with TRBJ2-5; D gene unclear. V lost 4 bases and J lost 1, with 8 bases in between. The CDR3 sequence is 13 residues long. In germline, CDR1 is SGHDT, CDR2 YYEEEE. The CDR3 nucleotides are TGTGCCAGCAGCCGACTCCGCCAAGAGACCCAGTACTTC. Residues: CASSRLRQETQYF.

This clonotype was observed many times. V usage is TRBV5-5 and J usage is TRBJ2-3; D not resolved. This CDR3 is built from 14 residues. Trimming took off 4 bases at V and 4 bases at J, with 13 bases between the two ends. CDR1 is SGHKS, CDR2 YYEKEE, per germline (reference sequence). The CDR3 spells CASSLAPPADTQYF. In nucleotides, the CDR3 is TGTGCCAGCAGCCTGGCCCCCCCAGCAGATACGCAGTATTTT.

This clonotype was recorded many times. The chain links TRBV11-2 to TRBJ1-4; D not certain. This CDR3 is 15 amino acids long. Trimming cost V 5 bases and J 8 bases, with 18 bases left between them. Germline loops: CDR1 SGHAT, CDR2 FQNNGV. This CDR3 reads CASSGKDAVGEKLFF. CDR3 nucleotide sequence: TGTGCCAGCAGCGGCAAGGACGCGGTTGGCGAAAAACTGTTTTTT.

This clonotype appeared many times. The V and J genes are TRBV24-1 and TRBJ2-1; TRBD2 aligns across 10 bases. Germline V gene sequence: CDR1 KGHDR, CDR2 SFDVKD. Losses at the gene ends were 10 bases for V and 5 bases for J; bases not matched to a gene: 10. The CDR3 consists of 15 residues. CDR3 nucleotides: TGTGCCACATCTGACCGCAGCGGGGGGGACAATGAGCAGTTCTTC. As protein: CATSDRSGGDNEQFF.

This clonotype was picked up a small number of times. The CDR3 loop is CASSYSALSREQYF. Here the CDR3 DNA reads TGTGCCAGCAGTTACTCGGCGCTCTCGAGGGAGCAGTACTTC. V and J are TRBV6-5 and TRBJ2-7; D uncertain. Between the trimmed V and J ends, which lost 0 bases and 7 bases, there was a span of 13 bases. The CDR3 consists of 14 residues. CDR1 MNHEY and CDR2 SVGAGI come from the germline V gene.

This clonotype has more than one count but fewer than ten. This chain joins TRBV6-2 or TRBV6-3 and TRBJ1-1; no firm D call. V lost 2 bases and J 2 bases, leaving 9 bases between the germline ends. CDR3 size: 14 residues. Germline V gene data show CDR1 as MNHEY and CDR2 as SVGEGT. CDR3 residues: CASSYPDSNTEAFF. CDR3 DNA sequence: TGTGCCAGCAGTTACCCGGACTCCAACACTGAAGCTTTCTTT.

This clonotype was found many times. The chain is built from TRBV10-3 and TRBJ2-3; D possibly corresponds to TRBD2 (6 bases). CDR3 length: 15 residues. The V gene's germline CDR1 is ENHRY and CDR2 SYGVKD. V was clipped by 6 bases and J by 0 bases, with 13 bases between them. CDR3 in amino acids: CAIRAGLASTDTQYF. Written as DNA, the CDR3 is TGTGCCATCAGGGCCGGGCTAGCGAGCACAGATACGCAGTATTTT.

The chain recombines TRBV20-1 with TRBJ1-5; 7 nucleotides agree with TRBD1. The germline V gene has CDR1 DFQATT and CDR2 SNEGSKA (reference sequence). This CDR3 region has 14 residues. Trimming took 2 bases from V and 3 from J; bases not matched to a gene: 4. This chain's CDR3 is CSARRTGSNQPQHF. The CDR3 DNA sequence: TGCAGTGCTAGAAGGACAGGTTCCAATCAGCCCCAGCATTTT.

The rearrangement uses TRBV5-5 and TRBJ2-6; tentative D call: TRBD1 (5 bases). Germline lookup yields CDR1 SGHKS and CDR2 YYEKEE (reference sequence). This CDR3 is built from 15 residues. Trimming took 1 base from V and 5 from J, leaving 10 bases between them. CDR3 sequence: CASSLTGSWANVLTF. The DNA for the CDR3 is TGTGCCAGCAGCTTGACAGGTAGCTGGGCCAACGTCCTGACTTTC.

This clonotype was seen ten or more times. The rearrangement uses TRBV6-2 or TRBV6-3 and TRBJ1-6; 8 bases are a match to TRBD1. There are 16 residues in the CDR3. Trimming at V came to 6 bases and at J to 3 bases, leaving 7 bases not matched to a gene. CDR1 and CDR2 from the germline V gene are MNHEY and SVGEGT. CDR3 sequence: CASRPDRENYNSPLHF. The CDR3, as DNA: TGTGCCAGCAGACCGGACAGGGAAAACTATAATTCACCCCTCCACTTT.

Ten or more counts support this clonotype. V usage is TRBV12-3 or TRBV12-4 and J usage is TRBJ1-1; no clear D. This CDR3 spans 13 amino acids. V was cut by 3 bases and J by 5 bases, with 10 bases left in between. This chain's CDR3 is CASSFTGRTEAFF. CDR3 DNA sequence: TGTGCCAGCAGTTTCACTGGGAGGACTGAAGCTTTCTTT.